The clone carrying this T cell receptor (beta chain) was seen a handful of times. Looked up from germline, CDR1 is SGHNT and CDR2 is YYREEE (reference sequence). This CDR3 contains 14 residues. The junction had 3 bases not matched to a gene; V was cut back by 1 base and J by 3 bases. These data are taken from a study of identical twins. TCRdb recomputed calls from the 5' RACE reads with MiXCR, one row per CDR3 protein. The sample contains 1.5 million to 2 million distinct CDR3 sequences, under 35% of which appear only once. The rearrangement uses TRBV5-4 and TRBJ2-5, with TRBD1 identical over 7 bases. Sequencing was done on a sample of cord blood. The sequence derives from a newborn girl in good health. The CDR3 protein is CASSLLTGEETQYF. In DNA, the CDR3 is TGTGCCAGCAGCTTGCTTACAGGGGAAGAGACCCAGTACTTC.